This is a list of T cell receptor beta chains from one sample in a study of blood T cell repertoires in COVID-19. Profiled with immunoSEQ multiplex PCR; TCRdb holds only in-frame clones, not every one. The sample records tens of thousands of clones, 75% to 95% being singletons. The sequencing sample was made of peripheral blood. These receptor sequences come from a man at least 80 years old with acute or convalescent COVID-19. Each CDR3 is given with its conserved first and last residue. D genes are given only for firm matches. Rows may omit the clone size; those that give it use once, few, many or a size class.

>.|TRBJ1-2|TRBD1|TRBV7-2
TGTGCCAGCAGCCCCTCGGCAGGGGGATATAACTATGGCTACACCTTC
CASSPSAGGYNYGYTF
>once|TRBJ2-3|TRBD1|TRBV20-1
TGCAGTGCCAGTAGGACAGGGTGGTCAGATACGCAGTATTTT
CSASRTGWSDTQYF
>once|TRBJ2-1|TRBD1|TRBV6-5
TGTGCCAGCGCGGGACAGGGGACCTACAATGAGCAGTTCTTC
CASAGQGTYNEQFF
>once|TRBJ2-1|TRBD1|TRBV7-2
TGTGCCAGCAGCCCGGACAGGAGTTACAATGAGCAGTTCTTC
CASSPDRSYNEQFF
>.|TRBJ2-7|.|TRBV11-2
TGTGCCAGCAGCTCCAGCGGCTACGAGCAGTACTTC
CASSSSGYEQYF
>once|TRBJ2-2|.|TRBV5-1
TGCGCCAGCAGCGGCCCGGGTAACACCGGGGAGCTGTTTTTT
CASSGPGNTGELFF
>once|TRBJ1-4|.|TRBV7-8
TGTGCCAGCAGCCGAGGGGGGGGGTTTGAAAAACTGTTTTTT
CASSRGGGFEKLFF
>.|TRBJ1-5|.|TRBV6-1
TGTGCCAGCAGTGAAATGGAGGGGCCCAATCAGCCCCAGCATTTT
CASSEMEGPNQPQHF
>.|TRBJ2-2|TRBD2|TRBV30
TGTGCCTGGGTGAGACTAGCGGGGCACACCGGGGAGCTGTTTTTT
CAWVRLAGHTGELFF
>.|TRBJ1-1|.|TRBV3-1/TRBV3-2
TGTGCCAGCAGCCCTTCGGGCGAGGGCACTGAAGCTTTCTTT
CASSPSGEGTEAFF
>.|TRBJ2-3|TRBD1|TRBV5-1
TGCGCCAGCAGTGAGCAGGGGGCGAGCACAGATACGCAGTATTTT
CASSEQGASTDTQYF
>.|TRBJ1-1|.|TRBV19
TGTGCCAGTAGTATAGGAGCGGGGTCGACCACTGAAGCTTTCTTT
CASSIGAGSTTEAFF
>.|TRBJ1-3|TRBD1|TRBV5-4
TGTGCCAGCAGCTTACAGGGGGCTGGAAACACCATATATTTT
CASSLQGAGNTIYF
>.|TRBJ1-2|TRBD1|TRBV5-1
TGCGCCAGCAGCTTGCAAACTTCGGGACAGGGGAACTATGGCTACACCTTC
CASSLQTSGQGNYGYTF
>.|TRBJ2-7|.|TRBV19
TGTGCCAGTAGTCCAACAGGGCCCTACGAGCAGTACTTC
CASSPTGPYEQYF